This TCR beta chain was sequenced in a study of beta chain features in type 1 diabetes. Between the trimmed V and J ends, which lost 0 bases and 4 bases, there was a span of 2 bases. The CDR3 contains 12 residues. Germline V gene lookup returns CDR1 SGHTA and CDR2 FQGNSA. This clone was observed many times. Other DNA sequences of this sample code for an identical CDR3. Investigators reverse transcribed all isolated RNA, so they sequenced expressed TCRB transcripts. Assay used: immunoSEQ multiplex PCR; TCRdb lists only in-frame clones, some missing. Here the sample spans almost 350,000 clones, 6.5% to 10% being singletons.

This chain joins TRBV7-2 and TRBJ2-3; D remains ambiguous. The sequenced material came from central memory CD4+ T cells from blood. The sequence derives from a woman between 18 and 29 years old in good health. The CDR3 sequence: CASSLAADTQYF. The CDR3 region has the DNA TGTGCCAGCAGCTTAGCGGCAGATACGCAGTATTTT.